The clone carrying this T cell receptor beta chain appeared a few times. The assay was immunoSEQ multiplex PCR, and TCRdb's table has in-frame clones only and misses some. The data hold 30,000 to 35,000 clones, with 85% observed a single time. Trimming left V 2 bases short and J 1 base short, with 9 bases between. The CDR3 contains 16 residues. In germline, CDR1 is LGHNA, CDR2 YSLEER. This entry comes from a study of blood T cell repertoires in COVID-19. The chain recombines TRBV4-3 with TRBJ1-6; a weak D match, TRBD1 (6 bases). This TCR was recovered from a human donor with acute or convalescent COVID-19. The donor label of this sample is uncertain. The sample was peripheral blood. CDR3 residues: CASSQRQGSYNSPLHF. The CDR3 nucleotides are TGCGCCAGCAGCCAACGTCAGGGGTCCTATAATTCACCCCTCCACTTT.